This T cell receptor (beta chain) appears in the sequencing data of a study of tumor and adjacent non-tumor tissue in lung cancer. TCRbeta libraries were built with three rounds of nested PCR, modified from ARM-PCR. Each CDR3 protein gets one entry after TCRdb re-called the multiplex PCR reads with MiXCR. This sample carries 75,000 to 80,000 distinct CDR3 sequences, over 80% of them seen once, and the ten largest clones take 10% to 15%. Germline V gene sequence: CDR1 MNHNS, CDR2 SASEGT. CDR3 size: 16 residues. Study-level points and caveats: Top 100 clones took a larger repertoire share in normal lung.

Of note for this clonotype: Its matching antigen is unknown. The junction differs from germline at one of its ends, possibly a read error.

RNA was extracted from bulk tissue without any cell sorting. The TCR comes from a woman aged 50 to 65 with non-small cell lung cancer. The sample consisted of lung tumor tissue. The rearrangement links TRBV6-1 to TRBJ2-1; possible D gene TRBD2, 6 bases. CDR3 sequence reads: CGSIEEGGASYNEQFF. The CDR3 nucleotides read TGTGGCAGCATTGAAGAGGGCGGGGCCTCCTACAATGAGCAGTTCTTC.